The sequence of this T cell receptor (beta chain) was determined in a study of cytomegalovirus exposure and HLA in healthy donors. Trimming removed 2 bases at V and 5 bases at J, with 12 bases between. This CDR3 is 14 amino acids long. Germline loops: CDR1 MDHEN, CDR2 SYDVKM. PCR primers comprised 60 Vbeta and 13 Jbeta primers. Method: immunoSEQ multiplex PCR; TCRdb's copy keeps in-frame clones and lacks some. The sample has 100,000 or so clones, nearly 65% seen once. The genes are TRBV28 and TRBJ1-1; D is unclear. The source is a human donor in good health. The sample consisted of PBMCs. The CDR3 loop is CASSLGQSRTEAFF. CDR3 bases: TGTGCCAGCAGTTTAGGTCAGTCTAGGACTGAAGCTTTCTTT.